The 9 T cell receptor beta chains given below trace back to one sample, sequenced in a study of cytomegalovirus exposure and HLA in healthy donors. 13 Jbeta primers and 60 Vbeta primers were used for the PCR. Sequenced by immunoSEQ multiplex PCR; TCRdb stores in-frame clones only, minus some. The repertoire includes about 180,000 clones, roughly 85% of them detected once, and 0.69% sits in the top ten. Sequencing was carried out using PBMCs. Every receptor here comes from a woman aged 40 to 50 in good health and CMV-seronegative.

J is TRBJ2-3 and V is TRBV7-2; D possibly corresponds to TRBD2 (6 bases). Germline V CDR1 and CDR2: SGHTA, FQGNSA. The CDR3 contains 12 residues. Between the trimmed V and J ends, which lost 7 bases and 6 bases, there was a span of 11 bases. CDR3 nucleotides: TGTGCCAGCACGGCAGGAGGGGATACGCAGTATTTT. It encodes CASTAGGDTQYF.

This clone showed up just a few times. The rearrangement uses TRBV15 and TRBJ1-4; a weak D match, TRBD1 (5 bases). The CDR3 contains 17 residues. Germline V CDR1 and CDR2: LNHNV, YYDKDF (reference sequence). V was trimmed by 1 base and J by 3 bases, leaving 15 bases between them. The CDR3 spells CATSRVGRAAANEKLFF. CDR3 sequence (DNA): TGTGCCACCAGCAGAGTCGGCAGGGCCGCGGCTAATGAAAAACTGTTTTTT.

V is TRBV11-3 and J is TRBJ1-4; TRBD1 aligns across 9 bases. The length of the CDR3 is 17 residues. The J segment lost 5 bases and the V segment lost 3 bases, leaving 10 bases of the junction unmatched. Germline V gene lookup returns CDR1 SGHNT and CDR2 YENEEA. CDR3 region: CASSLGQGAGRNEKLFF. CDR3 in DNA: TGTGCCAGCAGCTTGGGACAGGGTGCGGGCAGGAATGAAAAACTGTTTTTT.

There are a few counts of this clone. J is TRBJ2-7 and V is TRBV25-1; possible D gene TRBD1, 5 bases. The CDR3 runs to 15 residues. With 5 bases removed from V and 0 bases from J, the gap between germline ends came to 14 bases. Per germline, CDR1 MGHDK and CDR2 SYGVNS. The chain's CDR3 is CASSRQSPNSYEQYF. The CDR3 region has the DNA TGTGCCAGCAGTAGACAGTCGCCCAACTCCTACGAGCAGTACTTC.

The V call is TRBV25-1, the J call TRBJ1-4; a weak D match, TRBD1 (5 bases). V was cut by 2 bases and J by 4 bases, with 11 bases left in between. CDR1 and CDR2 (germline): MGHDK, SYGVNS. CDR3 length: 15 residues. CDR3: CASSEPGGINEKLFF. DNA of the CDR3: TGTGCCAGCAGTGAACCGGGGGGGATTAATGAAAAACTGTTTTTT.

The rearrangement uses TRBV10-2 and TRBJ2-7; D gene uncertain. Trimming removed 8 bases from V and 0 bases from J, with 14 bases in between. CDR1 WSHSY and CDR2 SAAADI come from the germline V gene. The CDR3 covers 14 residues. CDR3 coding DNA: TGCGCCAGCTCTGGGCAGACGAGCTCCTACGAGCAGTACTTC. Translating it yields CASSGQTSSYEQYF.

The chain combines TRBV5-4 with TRBJ2-1; the match to TRBD2 covers 9 bases. The CDR3 has 15 amino acids. The J segment lost 5 bases and the V segment lost 3 bases, leaving 6 bases of the junction unmatched. Germline loops: CDR1 SGHNT, CDR2 YYREEE (reference sequence). The CDR3 DNA follows: TGTGCCAGCAGCTCCGGGACTAGCAGCAACAATGAGCAGTTCTTC. It codes for CASSSGTSSNNEQFF.

The chain links TRBV7-9 to TRBJ2-1; D is possibly TRBD2 (5 bases). V was trimmed by 1 base and J by 7 bases, leaving 11 bases between them. Germline CDR1 SEHNR, CDR2 FQNEAQ (reference sequence). The length of the CDR3 is 14 residues. CDR3 sequence: CASSLVANWNEQFF. In nucleotides, the CDR3 is TGTGCCAGCAGCTTAGTAGCGAACTGGAATGAGCAGTTCTTC.

This chain joins TRBV30 and TRBJ2-7, with a weak D call TRBD2 (6 bases). Trimming left V 2 bases short and J 4 bases short, with 12 bases between. In germline, CDR1 is GTSNPN, CDR2 SVGIG (reference sequence). The length of the CDR3 is 13 residues. The CDR3, as DNA: TGTGCCTGGAGTCGCTGGGGAGGATACGAGCAGTACTTC. Its protein is CAWSRWGGYEQYF. The full variable domain, completed using reference TRBV30 and TRBJ2-7, is SQTIHQWPATLVQPVGSPLSLECTVEGTSNPNLYWYRQAAGRGLQLLFYSVGIGQISSEVPQNLSASRPQDRQFILSSKKLLLSDSGFYLCAWSRWGGYEQYFGPGTRLTVT.